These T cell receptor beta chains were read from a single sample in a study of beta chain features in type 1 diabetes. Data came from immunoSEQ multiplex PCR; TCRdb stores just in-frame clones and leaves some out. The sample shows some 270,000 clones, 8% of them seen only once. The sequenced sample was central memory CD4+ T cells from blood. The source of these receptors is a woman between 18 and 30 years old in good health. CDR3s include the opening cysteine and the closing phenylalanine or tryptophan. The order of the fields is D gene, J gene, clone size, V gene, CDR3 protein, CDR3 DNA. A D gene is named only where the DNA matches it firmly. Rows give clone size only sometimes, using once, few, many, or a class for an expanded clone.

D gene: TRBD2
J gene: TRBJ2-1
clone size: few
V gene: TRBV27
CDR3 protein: CASSRRLAGVGEQFF
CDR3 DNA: TGTGCCAGCAGTCGAAGACTAGCGGGAGTAGGTGAGCAGTTCTTC

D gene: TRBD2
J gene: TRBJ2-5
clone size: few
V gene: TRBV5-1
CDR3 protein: CASSSRPGGETQYF
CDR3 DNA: TGCGCCAGCAGCTCGAGACCCGGGGGGGAGACCCAGTACTTC

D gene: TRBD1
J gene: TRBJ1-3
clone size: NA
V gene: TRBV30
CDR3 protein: CAWSAGQGIGNTIYF
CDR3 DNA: TGTGCCTGGAGTGCCGGACAGGGAATTGGAAACACCATATATTTT

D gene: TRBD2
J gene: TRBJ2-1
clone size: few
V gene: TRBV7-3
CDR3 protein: CASSSQAGGTNEQFF
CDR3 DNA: TGTGCCAGCAGCTCGCAAGCGGGAGGTACCAATGAGCAGTTCTTC

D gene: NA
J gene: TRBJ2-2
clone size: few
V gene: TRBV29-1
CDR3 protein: CSVGRGVGTGELFF
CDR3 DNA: TGCAGCGTTGGGAGGGGAGTAGGTACCGGGGAGCTGTTTTTT

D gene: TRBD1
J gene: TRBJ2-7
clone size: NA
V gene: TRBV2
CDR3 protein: CASTIGQGGYEQYF
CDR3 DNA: TGTGCCAGCACTATAGGACAGGGGGGCTACGAGCAGTACTTC

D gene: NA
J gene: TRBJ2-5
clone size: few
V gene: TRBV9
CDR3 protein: CASSVAVWGETQYF
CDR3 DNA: TGTGCCAGCAGCGTAGCAGTTTGGGGGGAGACCCAGTACTTC

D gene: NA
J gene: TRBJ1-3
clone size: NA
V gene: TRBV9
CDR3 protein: CASSVEGVFGNTIYF
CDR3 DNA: TGTGCCAGCAGCGTAGAAGGGGTATTTGGAAACACCATATATTTT

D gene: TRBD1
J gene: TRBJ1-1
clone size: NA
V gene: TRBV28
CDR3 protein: CASSLRQGWAFF
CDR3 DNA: TGTGCCAGCAGTTTAAGACAGGGGTGGGCTTTCTTT

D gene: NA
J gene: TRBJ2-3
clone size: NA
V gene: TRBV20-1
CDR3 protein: CSAKTRSAQYF
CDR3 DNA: TGCAGTGCAAAGACTAGATCGGCGCAGTATTTT